Each of the 14 T cell receptor beta chains below was sequenced from the same sample in a study of T-cell reconstitution after alpha-beta-depleted transplantation in children. TCRbeta library construction was performed incorporating unique molecular identifiers. TCRdb fed the PCR reads into MiXCR, producing one record per CDR3 protein. The sample includes about 610,000 distinct CDR3 sequences, more than 9% of them seen just once. This specimen was PBMCs from the stem cell graft donor, taken from the stem cell graft. These TCRs come from a human donor who donated a stem cell graft to a child with acute myeloid leukemia.

The chain uses TRBV4-3 and TRBJ1-1; no clear D. Germline CDR1 LGHNA, CDR2 YSLEER. V was clipped by 0 bases and J by 1 base, with 6 bases between them. This CDR3 has 14 residues. The chain's CDR3 is CASSQDPANTEAFF. The DNA of the CDR3 is TGCGCCAGCAGCCAAGATCCAGCGAACACTGAAGCTTTCTTT.

The chain joins TRBV10-3 to TRBJ2-1; 9 bases are shared with TRBD2. The CDR3 loop spans 14 amino acids. V shed 6 bases, J shed 7 bases, and the junction held 7 bases outside the gene matches. Germline V gene lookup returns CDR1 ENHRY and CDR2 SYGVKD. This CDR3 is CAISLAGVSNEQFF. For the CDR3, the DNA is TGTGCCATCAGCTTAGCGGGAGTGTCGAATGAGCAGTTCTTC.

The chain links TRBV29-1 to TRBJ1-2; 8 bases match TRBD1. The CDR3 covers 14 residues. Germline assignment: CDR1 SQVTM and CDR2 ANQGSEA. The ends lost 7 bases at V and 6 bases at J; junction bases unmatched: 13. DNA of the CDR3: TGCAGCGCCTTAAACCAGGGGACAGGTGATGGCTACACCTTC. As protein: CSALNQGTGDGYTF.

This clonotype has ten or more counts. CDR3 residues: CASHGPGTGVVALHF. The CDR3 DNA sequence: TGTGCCAGTCACGGCCCGGGGACAGGGGTCGTAGCCCTCCACTTT. The V gene is TRBV25-1, the J gene TRBJ1-6; the match to TRBD1 covers 10 bases. CDR1 and CDR2 from the germline V gene are MGHDK and SYGVNS. Trimming took 9 bases from V and 14 from J; bases not matched to a gene: 16. The CDR3 extends over 15 amino acids.

This clonotype was detected ten times or more. The chain uses TRBV5-1 and TRBJ2-3; D gene ambiguous. The CDR3 consists of 15 residues. V dropped 0 bases and J dropped 1 base, with 9 bases sitting between them. From germline, CDR1 is SGHRS and CDR2 YFSETQ. The CDR3 is CASSLAGRRTDTQYF. The CDR3 region has the DNA TGCGCCAGCAGCTTGGCTGGCAGACGCACAGATACGCAGTATTTT.

This clonotype was counted at least ten times. This CDR3 is CASSPRGGTYEQYF. The CDR3 DNA sequence: TGTGCCAGCAGCCCACGAGGGGGAACCTACGAGCAGTACTTC. The chain carries TRBV7-2 and TRBJ2-7, with D perhaps matching TRBD1 (6 bases). Trimming took 5 bases from V and 2 from J, leaving 13 bases between them. The V gene's germline CDR1 is SGHTA and CDR2 FQGNSA. This CDR3 contains 14 residues.

This clonotype was picked up many times. The chain recombines TRBV5-1 with TRBJ2-5; D is ambiguous. V was clipped by 2 bases and J by 1 base, with 12 bases between them. CDR1 is SGHRS, CDR2 YFSETQ, per germline. The CDR3 runs 15 residues. Here the CDR3 DNA reads TGCGCCAGCAGCTTAATGACAACCGTCCAAGAGACCCAGTACTTC. Protein: CASSLMTTVQETQYF. Variable domain in full (rest from reference TRBV5-1 and TRBJ2-5): KAGVTQTPRYLIKTRGQQVTLSCSPISGHRSVSWYQQTPGQGLQFLFEYFSETQRNKGNFPGRFSGRQFSNSRSEMNVSTLELGDSALYLCASSLMTTVQETQYFGPGTRLLVL.

This clonotype appeared a few times. V usage is TRBV29-1 and J usage is TRBJ2-1; D tentatively reads TRBD1 or TRBD2 (6 bases each). The CDR3 runs to 13 residues. V was cut by 6 bases and J by 3 bases, with 12 bases left in between. The germline V gene encodes CDR1 SQVTM and CDR2 ANQGSEA. This CDR3 reads CSVRGENYNEQFF. DNA of the CDR3: TGCAGCGTAAGGGGGGAAAACTACAATGAGCAGTTCTTC.

This clonotype was recorded at least ten times. V is TRBV19 and J is TRBJ1-5; maybe TRBD1 (5 bases). Germline V CDR1 and CDR2: LNHDA, SQIVND (reference sequence). The CDR3 spans 14 residues. V was pared by 7 bases and J by 3 bases, with 13 bases between. CDR3 residues: CASTPLDTNQPQHF. CDR3 DNA: TGTGCCAGTACCCCACTGGACACCAATCAGCCCCAGCATTTT.

The rearrangement links TRBV20-1 to TRBJ2-3; TRBD2 is a possible D gene (5 bases). V was clipped by 3 bases and J by 1 base, with 11 bases between them. The germline CDR1 and CDR2 sequences are DFQATT and SNEGSKA (reference sequence). CDR3 length: 14 amino acids. The CDR3 region is CSASLREGTDTQYF. The CDR3 DNA reads TGCAGTGCTAGTTTGAGGGAAGGCACAGATACGCAGTATTTT.

This clonotype was observed a handful of times. The rearrangement links TRBV2 to TRBJ1-1; 8 bases are a match to TRBD1. This CDR3 contains 12 residues. CDR1 SNHLY and CDR2 FYNNEI come from the germline V gene. The junction had 4 bases not matched to a gene; V was cut back by 7 bases and J by 6 bases. The CDR3 DNA is TGTGCCAGCACCTTGACAGGGGCTGAAGCTTTCTTT. Its protein is CASTLTGAEAFF.

This clonotype was recorded many times. The chain employs TRBV30 and TRBJ2-3; no definite D call. Trimming shortened V by 2 bases and J by 10 bases, and 13 bases separated the two germline ends. Germline CDR1 GTSNPN, CDR2 SVGIG (reference sequence). This CDR3 contains 12 residues. CDR3 DNA: TGTGCCTGGAGTACCGCCCAATCGTCGCAGTATTTT. It specifies CAWSTAQSSQYF.

The chain employs TRBV15 and TRBJ2-7, with 9 positions matching TRBD1. Looked up from germline, CDR1 is LNHNV and CDR2 is YYDKDF (reference sequence). V shed 3 bases, J shed 6 bases, and the junction held 3 bases outside the gene matches. The length of the CDR3 is 13 residues. CDR3 loop: CATSRGTGIEQYF. The CDR3 DNA reads TGTGCCACCAGCAGGGGGACAGGGATCGAGCAGTACTTC.

This clonotype turned up a few times. The chain couples TRBV6-2 or TRBV6-3 to TRBJ2-1; no firm D call. Trimming took 2 bases from V and 0 from J, leaving 8 bases between them. This CDR3 region has 15 residues. Germline V gene data show CDR1 as MNHEY and CDR2 as SVGEGT. CDR3 nucleotide sequence: TGTGCCAGCAGTTACCGGCTGAGCTCCTACAATGAGCAGTTCTTC. Residues: CASSYRLSSYNEQFF.